The next 12 T cell receptor beta chains were all read from a single sample in a study of cytomegalovirus exposure and HLA in healthy donors. Both 60 Vbeta primers and 13 Jbeta primers went into the PCR. The table came from immunoSEQ multiplex PCR; TCRdb's copy has only in-frame clones and leaves some out. This sample yields hundreds of thousands of clones, of which around 80% are seen a single time; around 3.9% belongs to the top ten. The source material was PBMCs. All receptors come from a male donor in good health and CMV-seronegative.

The chain links TRBV5-1 to TRBJ1-2; the D is unclear. The V and J ends lost 3 bases and 0 bases respectively, with 9 bases between them. The CDR3 extends over 14 amino acids. Germline CDR1 is SGHRS and CDR2 is YFSETQ. CDR3 region: CASSWPDSNYGYTF. CDR3 nucleotides: TGCGCCAGCAGCTGGCCAGATTCTAACTATGGCTACACCTTC. The variable domain in full, with the rest retrieved from reference TRBV5-1 and TRBJ1-2, is KAGVTQTPRYLIKTRGQQVTLSCSPISGHRSVSWYQQTPGQGLQFLFEYFSETQRNKGNFPGRFSGRQFSNSRSEMNVSTLELGDSALYLCASSWPDSNYGYTFGSGTRLTVV.

The rearrangement joins TRBV5-6 to TRBJ2-2, with D hard to call. V was cut by 5 bases and J by 6 bases, with 11 bases left in between. The germline V gene encodes CDR1 SGHDT and CDR2 YYEEEE. This CDR3 comprises 13 residues. CDR3: CASSEGVPGELFF. The CDR3 coding sequence is TGTGCCAGCAGTGAAGGAGTCCCCGGGGAGCTGTTTTTT.

The chain links TRBV4-2 to TRBJ2-7, with TRBD2 matching 9 bases. CDR1 is LGHNA, CDR2 YNFKEQ, per germline. Unmatched junction bases numbered 5, after V lost 1 base and J lost 1 base. This CDR3 has 16 amino acids. The CDR3 region is CASSQGLAVGSYEQYF. CDR3 DNA sequence: TGTGCCAGCAGCCAAGGACTAGCGGTGGGGTCCTACGAGCAGTACTTC.

This clone showed up just once. The chain recombines TRBV19 with TRBJ1-1; D gene unclear. The CDR3 is 14 residues long. CDR1 and CDR2 (germline): LNHDA, SQIVND (reference sequence). V lost 6 bases to trimming and J lost 1 base, with 12 bases between them. The CDR3 reads CASRPYGGNTEAFF. DNA for the CDR3: TGTGCCAGTAGACCCTATGGAGGGAACACTGAAGCTTTCTTT. The whole variable domain, remainder taken from reference TRBV19 and TRBJ1-1, is DGGITQSPKYLFRKEGQNVTLSCEQNLNHDAMYWYRQDPGQGLRLIYYSQIVNDFQKGDIAEGYSVSREKKESFPLTVTSAQKNPTAFYLCASRPYGGNTEAFFGQGTRLTVV.

The CDR3 here is CAISDGTGGFYEQYF. Here the CDR3 DNA reads TGTGCCATCAGTGACGGGACAGGGGGCTTTTACGAGCAGTACTTC. V gene TRBV10-3 combines with J gene TRBJ2-7; 12 nucleotides align to TRBD1. The CDR3 covers 15 residues. Per the germline V gene, CDR1 is ENHRY and CDR2 is SYGVKD. The junction had 4 bases not matched to a gene; V was cut back by 3 bases and J by 4 bases.

The chain couples TRBV5-1 to TRBJ2-5, with no clear D. Trimming shortened V by 4 bases and J by 4 bases, and 5 bases separated the two germline ends. CDR1 is SGHRS, CDR2 YFSETQ, per germline. The CDR3 consists of 11 residues. The CDR3, as DNA: TGCGCCAGCAGCGAGAGAGAGACCCAGTACTTC. Residues: CASSERETQYF. Together with reference TRBV5-1 and TRBJ2-5, the CDR3 gives the full variable domain: KAGVTQTPRYLIKTRGQQVTLSCSPISGHRSVSWYQQTPGQGLQFLFEYFSETQRNKGNFPGRFSGRQFSNSRSEMNVSTLELGDSALYLCASSERETQYFGPGTRLLVL.

V and J are TRBV6-5 and TRBJ2-3; 7 nucleotides line up with TRBD1. The V gene end was trimmed by 2 bases and the J gene end by 5 bases; junction bases not matched to a gene: 7. The CDR3 sequence is 15 residues long. Germline loops: CDR1 MNHEY, CDR2 SVGAGI. The DNA for the CDR3 is TGTGCCAGCAGTTACCGCGACAGGGTGGGAGATACGCAGTATTTT. As protein: CASSYRDRVGDTQYF.

This chain links TRBV27 with TRBJ1-3; D is undetermined. Germline V CDR1 and CDR2: MNHEY, SMNVEV (reference sequence). The CDR3 spans 14 residues. The V end lost 3 bases, the J end lost 4 bases, and 10 bases lay between the germline ends. The CDR3, as DNA: TGTGCCAGCAGTTTCGGAGGGATGGGAAACACCATATATTTT. Its protein product is CASSFGGMGNTIYF.

The chain recombines TRBV4-1 with TRBJ2-7; 8 bases are a match to TRBD1. Losses at the gene ends were 1 base for V and 4 bases for J; bases not matched to a gene: 6. The CDR3 is 15 residues long. Germline CDR1 MGHRA, CDR2 YSYEKL. The CDR3, as DNA: TGCGCCAGCAGCCAAGCGACAGGGGACGCGTACGAGCAGTACTTC. Its translation is CASSQATGDAYEQYF.

The gene calls are TRBV4-2 and TRBJ2-1; 11 positions agree with TRBD2. CDR1 is LGHNA and CDR2 is YNFKEQ in the germline V gene. V was pared by 1 base and J by 4 bases, with 6 bases of the junction left unmatched. The CDR3 spans 17 residues. CDR3 loop: CASSQGHRTSGYNEQFF. For the CDR3, the DNA is TGTGCCAGCAGCCAAGGTCACCGGACTAGCGGGTACAATGAGCAGTTCTTC.

This clone was counted between two and nine times. The rearrangement joins TRBV5-1 to TRBJ1-1, with no clear D. The CDR3 consists of 14 residues. V lost 3 bases, J lost 1 base, and 10 bases lay in between. CDR1 and CDR2 from the germline V gene are SGHRS and YFSETQ. The CDR3 spells CASSSEPRNTEAFF. The CDR3 region has the DNA TGCGCCAGCAGCTCCGAGCCCCGGAACACTGAAGCTTTCTTT.

This clone has more than one count but fewer than ten. The CDR3 loop is CASSSTELAAYEQYF. The CDR3 DNA sequence: TGTGCCAGCAGTTCAACCGAACTAGCGGCGTACGAGCAGTACTTC. The chain joins TRBV27 to TRBJ2-7; 8 positions agree with TRBD2. In germline, CDR1 is MNHEY, CDR2 SMNVEV (reference sequence). V lost 4 bases and J lost 4; bases outside the gene matches: 9. This CDR3 spans 15 amino acids.